Sequencing of this TCR beta chain was carried out in a study of cytomegalovirus exposure and HLA in healthy donors. Points from the study as a whole: Common viral pathogens seemed, in a later analysis, to connect with several of the most significant clusters.

The primer mix had 60 Vbeta and 13 Jbeta primers. The data were produced by immunoSEQ multiplex PCR, yet TCRdb's version contains in-frame clones alone and is incomplete. The sample holds 120,000 to 150,000 clones, around 80% seen once. CDR1 is SGHRS and CDR2 is YFSETQ in the germline V gene. The CDR3 totals 15 residues. About this clone itself: Its target is unknown. One end of the junction does not line up with germline, which may come from a read error.

Sequenced sample: PBMCs. The TCR originated in a male donor in good health and CMV-seropositive. V usage is TRBV5-1 and J usage is TRBJ2-7; 10 nucleotides line up with TRBD1. The CDR3, as DNA: TGCGCCAGCAGCTTGGCCGGGACAGGGGAATACGGGCAGTACTTC. Translating it yields CASSLAGTGEYGQYF.